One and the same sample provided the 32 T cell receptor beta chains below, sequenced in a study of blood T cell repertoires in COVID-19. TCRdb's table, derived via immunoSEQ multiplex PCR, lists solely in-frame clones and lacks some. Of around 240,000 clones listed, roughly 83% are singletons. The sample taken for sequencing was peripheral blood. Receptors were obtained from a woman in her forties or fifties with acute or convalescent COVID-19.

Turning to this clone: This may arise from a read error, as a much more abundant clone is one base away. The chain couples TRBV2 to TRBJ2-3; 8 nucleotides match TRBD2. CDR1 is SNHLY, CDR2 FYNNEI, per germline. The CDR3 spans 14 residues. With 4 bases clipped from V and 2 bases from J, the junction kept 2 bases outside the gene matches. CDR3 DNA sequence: TGTGCCAGCAGTGTCGGGGGGGCCACAGATACGCAGTATTTT. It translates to CASSVGGATDTQYF.

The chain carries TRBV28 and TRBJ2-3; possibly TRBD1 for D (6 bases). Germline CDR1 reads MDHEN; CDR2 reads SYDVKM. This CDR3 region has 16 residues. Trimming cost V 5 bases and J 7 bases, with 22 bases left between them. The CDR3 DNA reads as TGTGCCAGCAGTGCACGACAGGTCCCACGGTTGAATACGCAGTATTTT. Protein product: CASSARQVPRLNTQYF.

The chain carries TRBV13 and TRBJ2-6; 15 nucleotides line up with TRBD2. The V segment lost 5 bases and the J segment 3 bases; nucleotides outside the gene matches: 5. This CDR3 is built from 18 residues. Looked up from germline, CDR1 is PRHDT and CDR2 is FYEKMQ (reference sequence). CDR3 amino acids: CASSPGLAGGGGANVLTF. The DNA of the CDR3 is TGTGCCAGCAGCCCGGGACTAGCGGGAGGAGGTGGGGCCAACGTCCTGACTTTC.

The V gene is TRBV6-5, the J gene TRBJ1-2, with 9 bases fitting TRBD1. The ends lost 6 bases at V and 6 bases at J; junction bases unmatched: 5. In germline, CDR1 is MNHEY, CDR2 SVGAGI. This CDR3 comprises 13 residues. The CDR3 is CASRGTGSDGYTF. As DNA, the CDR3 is TGTGCCAGCAGGGGGACAGGGAGCGATGGCTACACCTTC.

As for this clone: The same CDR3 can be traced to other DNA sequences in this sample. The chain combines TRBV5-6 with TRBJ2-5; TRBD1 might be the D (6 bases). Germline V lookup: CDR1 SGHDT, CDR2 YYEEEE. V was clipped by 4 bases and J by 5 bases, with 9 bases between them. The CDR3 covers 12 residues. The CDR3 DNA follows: TGTGCCAGCAGCCAGGGGCGGGAGACCCAGTACTTC. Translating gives CASSQGRETQYF.

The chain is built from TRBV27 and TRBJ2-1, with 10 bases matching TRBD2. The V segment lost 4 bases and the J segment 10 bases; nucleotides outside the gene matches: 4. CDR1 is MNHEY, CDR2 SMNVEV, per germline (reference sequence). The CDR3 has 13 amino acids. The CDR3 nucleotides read TGTGCCAGCAGTTACGGGACTAGCGACGAGCAGTTCTTC. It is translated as CASSYGTSDEQFF.

CDR3 residues: CASSESRTGTYEQYF. CDR3 in DNA: TGTGCCAGCAGTGAATCGCGGACAGGAACCTACGAGCAGTACTTC. The chain joins TRBV2 to TRBJ2-7; 7 bases line up with TRBD1. Germline CDR1 is SNHLY and CDR2 is FYNNEI. The CDR3 extends over 15 amino acids. With V trimmed by 2 bases and J by 2 bases, 6 bases remained unmatched. Full variable domain (rest looked up from reference TRBV2 and TRBJ2-7): EPEVTQTPSHQVTQMGQEVILRCVPISNHLYFYWYRQILGQKVEFLVSFYNNEISEKSEIFDDQFSVERPDGSNFTLKIRSTKLEDSAMYFCASSESRTGTYEQYFGPGTRLTVT.

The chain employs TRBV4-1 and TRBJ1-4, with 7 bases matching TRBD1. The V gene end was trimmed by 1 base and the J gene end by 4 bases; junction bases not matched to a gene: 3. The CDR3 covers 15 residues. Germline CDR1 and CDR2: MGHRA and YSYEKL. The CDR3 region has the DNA TGCGCCAGCAGCCAAGTACAGGGGCGTAATGAAAAACTGTTTTTT. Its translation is CASSQVQGRNEKLFF.

The CDR3 loop reads CAISETGTGRGANYGYTF. As DNA, the CDR3 is TGTGCCATCAGTGAGACCGGGACAGGGCGTGGGGCTAACTATGGCTACACCTTC. The V and J genes are TRBV10-3 and TRBJ1-2; 9 positions match TRBD1. There are 18 residues in the CDR3. Germline CDR1 is ENHRY and CDR2 is SYGVKD. With 2 bases clipped from V and 0 bases from J, the junction kept 10 bases outside the gene matches.

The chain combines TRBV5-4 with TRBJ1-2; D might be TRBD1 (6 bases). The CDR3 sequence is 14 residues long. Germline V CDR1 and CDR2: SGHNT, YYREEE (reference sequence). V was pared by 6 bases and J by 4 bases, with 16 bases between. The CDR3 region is CASNERGGGYGYTF. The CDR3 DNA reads TGTGCCAGCAACGAGCGTGGGGGCGGCTATGGCTACACCTTC.

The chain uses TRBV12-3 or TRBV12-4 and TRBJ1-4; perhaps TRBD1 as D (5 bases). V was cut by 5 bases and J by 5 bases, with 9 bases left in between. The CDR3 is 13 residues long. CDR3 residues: CASSAYRNEKLFF. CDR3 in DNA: TGTGCCAGCAGTGCATACAGGAATGAAAAACTGTTTTTT.

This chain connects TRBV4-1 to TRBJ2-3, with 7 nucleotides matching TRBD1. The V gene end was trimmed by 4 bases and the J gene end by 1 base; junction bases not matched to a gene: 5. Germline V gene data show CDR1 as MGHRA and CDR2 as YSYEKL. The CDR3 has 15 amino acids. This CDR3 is CASSPRDSRTDTQYF. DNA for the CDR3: TGCGCCAGCAGCCCCCGGGACAGCCGCACAGATACGCAGTATTTT.

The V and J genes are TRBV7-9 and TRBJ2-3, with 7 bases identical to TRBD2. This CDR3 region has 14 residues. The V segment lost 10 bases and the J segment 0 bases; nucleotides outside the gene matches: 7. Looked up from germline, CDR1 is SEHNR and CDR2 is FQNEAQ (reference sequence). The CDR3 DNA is TGTGCCACCACTAGGGAGGGGAGCACAGATACGCAGTATTTT. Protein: CATTREGSTDTQYF.

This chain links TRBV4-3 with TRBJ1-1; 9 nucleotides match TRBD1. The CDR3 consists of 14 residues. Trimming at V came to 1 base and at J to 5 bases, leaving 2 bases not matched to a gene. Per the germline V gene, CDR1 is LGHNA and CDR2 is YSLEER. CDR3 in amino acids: CASSQVDRGTEAFF. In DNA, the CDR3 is TGCGCCAGCAGCCAAGTCGACAGGGGGACTGAAGCTTTCTTT.

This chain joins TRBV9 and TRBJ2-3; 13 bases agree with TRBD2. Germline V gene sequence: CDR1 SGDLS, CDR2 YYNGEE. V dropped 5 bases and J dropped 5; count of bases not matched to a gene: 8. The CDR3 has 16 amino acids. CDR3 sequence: CASSAGTSGDGDTQYF. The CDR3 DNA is TGTGCCAGCAGTGCCGGGACTAGCGGGGACGGAGATACGCAGTATTTT.

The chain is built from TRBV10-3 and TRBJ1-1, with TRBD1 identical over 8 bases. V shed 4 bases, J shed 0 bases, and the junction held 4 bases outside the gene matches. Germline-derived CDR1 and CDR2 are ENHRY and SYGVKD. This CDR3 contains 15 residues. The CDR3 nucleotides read TGTGCCATCAGTGGACGGACAGGGTTGAACACTGAAGCTTTCTTT. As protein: CAISGRTGLNTEAFF.

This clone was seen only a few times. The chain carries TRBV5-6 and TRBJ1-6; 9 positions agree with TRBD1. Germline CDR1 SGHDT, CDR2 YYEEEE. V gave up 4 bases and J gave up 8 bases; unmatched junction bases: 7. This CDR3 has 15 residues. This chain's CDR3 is CASSVAGTGYSPLHF. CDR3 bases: TGTGCCAGCAGCGTTGCTGGGACAGGGTATTCACCCCTCCACTTT.

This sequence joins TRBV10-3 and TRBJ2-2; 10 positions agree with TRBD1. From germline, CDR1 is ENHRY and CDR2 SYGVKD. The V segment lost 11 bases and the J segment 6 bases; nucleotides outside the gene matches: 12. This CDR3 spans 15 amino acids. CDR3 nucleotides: TGTGCCTCTTCCCCGGGGGACAGGGGAGCCGGGGAGCTGTTTTTT. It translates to CASSPGDRGAGELFF.

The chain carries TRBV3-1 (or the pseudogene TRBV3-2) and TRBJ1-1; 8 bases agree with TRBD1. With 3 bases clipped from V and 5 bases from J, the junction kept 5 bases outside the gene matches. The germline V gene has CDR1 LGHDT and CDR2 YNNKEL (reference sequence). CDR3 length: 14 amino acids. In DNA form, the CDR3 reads TGTGCCAGCAGCCAGAAGGACAGGGAGACTGAAGCTTTCTTT. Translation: CASSQKDRETEAFF.

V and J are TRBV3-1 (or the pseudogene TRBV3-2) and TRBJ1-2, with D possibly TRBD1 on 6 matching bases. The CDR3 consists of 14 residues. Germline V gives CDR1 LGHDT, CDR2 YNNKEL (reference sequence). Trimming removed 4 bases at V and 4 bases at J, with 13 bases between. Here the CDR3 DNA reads TGTGCCAGCAGCCCACAGGGATCGGGCTATGGCTACACCTTC. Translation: CASSPQGSGYGYTF.

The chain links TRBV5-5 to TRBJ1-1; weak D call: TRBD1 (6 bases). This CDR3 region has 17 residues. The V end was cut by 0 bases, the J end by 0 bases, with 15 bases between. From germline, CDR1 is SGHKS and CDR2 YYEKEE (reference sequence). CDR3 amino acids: CASSLAGGRIMNTEAFF. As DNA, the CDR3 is TGTGCCAGCAGCTTGGCCGGGGGGCGTATCATGAACACTGAAGCTTTCTTT.

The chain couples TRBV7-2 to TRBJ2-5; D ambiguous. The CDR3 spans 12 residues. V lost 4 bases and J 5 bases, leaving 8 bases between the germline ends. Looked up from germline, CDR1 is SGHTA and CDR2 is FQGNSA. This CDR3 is CASSSTGETQYF. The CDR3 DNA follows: TGTGCCAGCAGCTCCACCGGGGAGACCCAGTACTTC.

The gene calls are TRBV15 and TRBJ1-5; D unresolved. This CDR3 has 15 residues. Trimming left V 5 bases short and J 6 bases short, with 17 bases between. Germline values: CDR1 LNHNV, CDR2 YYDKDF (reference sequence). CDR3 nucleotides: TGTGCCACCAGCTTTCTGGGGAGGGCCGGTCAGCCCCAGCATTTT. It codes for CATSFLGRAGQPQHF. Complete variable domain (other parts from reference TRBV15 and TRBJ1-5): DAMVIQNPRYQVTQFGKPVTLSCSQTLNHNVMYWYQQKSSQAPKLLFHYYDKDFNNEADTPDNFQSRRPNTSFCFLDIRSPGLGDTAMYLCATSFLGRAGQPQHFGDGTRLSIL.

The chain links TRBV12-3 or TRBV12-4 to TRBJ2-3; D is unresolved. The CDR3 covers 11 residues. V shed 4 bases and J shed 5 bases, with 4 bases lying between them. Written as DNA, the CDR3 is TGTGCCAGCAGTTCAGGAGATACGCAGTATTTT. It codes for CASSSGDTQYF.

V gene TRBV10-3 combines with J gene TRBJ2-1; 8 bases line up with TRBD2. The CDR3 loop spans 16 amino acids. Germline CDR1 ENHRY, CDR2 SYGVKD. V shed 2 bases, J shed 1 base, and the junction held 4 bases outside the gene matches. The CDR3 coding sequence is TGTGCCATCAGTGAGACTAGCGGTAGATCCTACAATGAGCAGTTCTTC. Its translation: CAISETSGRSYNEQFF.

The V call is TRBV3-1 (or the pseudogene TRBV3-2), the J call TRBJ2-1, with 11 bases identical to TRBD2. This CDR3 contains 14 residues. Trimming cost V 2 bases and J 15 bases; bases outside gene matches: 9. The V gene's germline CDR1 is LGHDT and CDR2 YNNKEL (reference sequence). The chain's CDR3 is CASSQRTSGLGMFF. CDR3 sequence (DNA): TGTGCCAGCAGCCAAAGGACTAGCGGGCTGGGTATGTTCTTC.

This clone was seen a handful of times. The CDR3 nucleotides are TGTGCCAGCAGTTCCCCTAGCGGCTACACCGGGGAGCTGTTTTTT. As protein: CASSSPSGYTGELFF. The chain joins TRBV6-5 to TRBJ2-2, with 7 bases fitting TRBD2. This CDR3 region has 15 residues. Germline lookup yields CDR1 MNHEY and CDR2 SVGAGI. Germline trimming cut 4 bases from V and 3 bases from J; bases unmatched to any gene: 5.

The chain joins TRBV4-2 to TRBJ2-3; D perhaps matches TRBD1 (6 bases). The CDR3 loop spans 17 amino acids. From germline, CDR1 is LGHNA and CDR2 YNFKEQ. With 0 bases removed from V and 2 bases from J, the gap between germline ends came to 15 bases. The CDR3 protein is CASSQEGAGPATDTQYF. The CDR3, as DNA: TGTGCCAGCAGCCAAGAGGGGGCGGGCCCAGCCACAGATACGCAGTATTTT.

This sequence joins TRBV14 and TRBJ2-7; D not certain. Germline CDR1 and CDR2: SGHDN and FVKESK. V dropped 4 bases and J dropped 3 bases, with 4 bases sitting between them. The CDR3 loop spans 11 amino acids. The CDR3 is CASSPYYEQYF. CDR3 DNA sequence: TGTGCCAGCAGCCCTTACTACGAGCAGTACTTC.

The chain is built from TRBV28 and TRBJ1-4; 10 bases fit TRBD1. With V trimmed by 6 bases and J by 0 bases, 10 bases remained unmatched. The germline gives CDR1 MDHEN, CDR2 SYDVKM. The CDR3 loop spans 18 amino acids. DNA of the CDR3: TGTGCCAGCAGGCAAAACTTAGACAGGGGGCCAACTAATGAAAAACTGTTTTTT. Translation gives CASRQNLDRGPTNEKLFF.

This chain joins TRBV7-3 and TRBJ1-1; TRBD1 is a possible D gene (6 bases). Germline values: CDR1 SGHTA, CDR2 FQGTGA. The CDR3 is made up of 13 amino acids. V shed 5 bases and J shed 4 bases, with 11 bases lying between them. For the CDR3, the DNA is TGTGCCAGCAGCCAACAGGGTTCCACTGAAGCTTTCTTT. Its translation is CASSQQGSTEAFF.

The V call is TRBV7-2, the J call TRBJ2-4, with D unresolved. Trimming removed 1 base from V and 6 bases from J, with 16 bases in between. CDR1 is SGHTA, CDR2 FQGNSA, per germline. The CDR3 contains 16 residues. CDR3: CASSLGPAQKRNIQYF. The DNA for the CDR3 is TGTGCCAGCAGCTTAGGGCCAGCACAGAAAAGAAACATTCAGTACTTC.